Only one count was recorded for the clone carrying this T cell receptor (beta chain). Two or more post-ART PBMC samples, plus at least one pre-ART sample, were available for each donor. This specimen belongs to a study of long-term antiretroviral therapy in people with HIV. Run at survey level, the immunoSEQ assay was version v3.0. Clones were sequenced by immunoSEQ multiplex PCR, and TCRdb holds only the in-frame ones, with some missing. Of roughly 40,000 clones listed, 80% to 90% are singletons. The CDR3 spans 17 residues. After removal of 5 bases from V and 7 bases from J, the junction contained 18 bases not matched to a gene. From germline, CDR1 is SEHNR and CDR2 FQNEAQ (reference sequence).

The rearrangement joins TRBV7-9 to TRBJ1-2; TRBD1 matches 8 bases. This receptor was taken from a woman between 45 and 65 years old with HIV. Source: unsorted PBMCs, taken 1.2 years after starting antiretroviral therapy. The CDR3 DNA reads TGTGCCAGCAGCCGAACAAGCGGGACCGACAGGGGTTCTGGCTACACCTTC. Translation: CASSRTSGTDRGSGYTF.